The text below deals with one TCR beta chain. No antigen is known for it. V was trimmed by 4 bases and J by 5 bases, leaving 9 bases between them. Germline V CDR1 and CDR2: MNHEY, SMNVEV (reference sequence). CDR3 size: 13 residues. This entry belongs to a study of shared clonotypes between healthy human individuals. Findings and caveats of the study: Between a handful of donors, naive CD4 clonotypes were shared at a level of approximately 5%.

It was across several immunoSEQ plates that each subset's genomic DNA was evenly split. Here immunoSEQ multiplex PCR was the method, and the copy in TCRdb shows in-frame clones only, minus some. Seen here are some 660,000 clones, less than 80% observed once, and the top ten hold more than 1.5%. The clonotype originates from a woman aged 25 to 45 in good health. Sequencing used memory CD4+ T cells sorted from blood. Subset: CD45RA-negative fraction. The rearrangement links TRBV27 to TRBJ1-5; D remains ambiguous. CDR3 region: CASSSRFHQPQHF. DNA of the CDR3: TGTGCCAGCAGTTCCCGATTTCATCAGCCCCAGCATTTT.